A single T cell receptor beta chain is shown here with its context. As yet, its antigen is unknown. Amplification used 60 Vbeta primers and 13 Jbeta primers. TCRdb keeps only in-frame clones here, not all; method: immunoSEQ multiplex PCR. Of more than 110,000 clones in the sample, more than 9.5% were seen once. The data originate from a study of cytomegalovirus exposure and HLA in healthy donors. These donors counted as nominally healthy when sampled, but unrecorded immune exposures were likely. CDR1 is LGHNA and CDR2 is YNFKEQ in the germline V gene. This CDR3 is built from 15 residues. Trimming took off 3 bases at V and 0 bases at J, with 9 bases between the two ends. Study-wide results and caveats: Within an earlier analysis, most TCR beta V segments proved productive either about 87% or about 30% of the time.

This chain links TRBV4-2 with TRBJ1-5; D is unclear. The sample consisted of PBMCs. The receptor was derived from a man in his fifties or sixties in good health and CMV-seronegative. The CDR3, as DNA: TGTGCCAGCAGCCAGGGCGAGTATAGCAATCAGCCCCAGCATTTT. It encodes CASSQGEYSNQPQHF.